Presented here are 25 T cell receptor beta chains from one specimen sequenced in a study of T cells after yellow fever vaccination. Each CDR3 protein gets one entry after TCRdb re-called the 5' RACE reads with MiXCR. The data show about 32,000 distinct CDR3 sequences, with 6.5% to 8% seen just once and about 20% held by the top ten. The starting material was PBMCs, either bulk or a sorted T-cell subset (CD4+, CD8+, memory, or dextramer-sorted; not recorded which), obtained on the day of the first yellow fever vaccination. These receptors originate from a man between 18 and 35 years old who received the YFV17D yellow fever vaccine.

The table lists this clonotype with many counts. This chain joins TRBV7-9 and TRBJ2-7; TRBD1 matches at 7 bases. Germline loops: CDR1 SEHNR, CDR2 FQNEAQ (reference sequence). The CDR3 extends over 12 amino acids. J was trimmed by 5 bases and V by 4 bases; bases with no gene match: 2. The CDR3 DNA is TGTGCCAGCAGCTCAACAGGGGACGAGCAGTACTTC. Amino acid sequence: CASSSTGDEQYF.

This clonotype was seen ten or more times. V gene TRBV12-1 combines with J gene TRBJ2-3; no check of the table's D call, TRBD2, against the DNA was made. TRBV12-1 is given as a pseudogene. The CDR3 has 17 residues. DNA for the CDR3: TGTGCCAGCAGCACCACGATTAGCGGGTCCCTTGGGGATACGCAGTATTTT. Its translation: CASSTTISGSLGDTQYF.

In this sample, this clonotype turned up many times. J is TRBJ1-4 and V is TRBV11-2; a possible D gene is TRBD1 (5 bases). The CDR3 extends over 13 amino acids. Trimming left V 5 bases short and J 6 bases short, with 10 bases between. Germline CDR1 reads SGHAT; CDR2 reads FQNNGV. CDR3 amino acids: CASSGRGDEKLFF. The CDR3 nucleotides are TGTGCCAGCAGCGGAAGGGGAGATGAAAAACTGTTTTTT.

There are many counts of this clonotype. The gene calls are TRBV7-2 and TRBJ2-2; D possibly corresponds to TRBD1 (5 bases). The CDR3 is 14 amino acids. Trimming shortened V by 6 bases and J by 5 bases, and 13 bases separated the two germline ends. Germline V CDR1 and CDR2: SGHTA, FQGNSA. In DNA form, the CDR3 reads TGTGCCAGCAGTACTCAGGGTCGAACCGGGGAGCTGTTTTTT. This translates into CASSTQGRTGELFF.

This clonotype has ten or more counts. The chain is built from TRBV5-8 and TRBJ2-1, with TRBD1 as a possible D gene (5 bases). The CDR3 is 13 residues long. Germline V CDR1 and CDR2: SGHTS, YDEGEE. The V and J ends lost 3 bases and 9 bases respectively, with 13 bases between them. The CDR3 region is CASSSSTDGEQFF. CDR3 coding DNA: TGTGCCAGCAGCTCGTCGACAGACGGTGAGCAGTTCTTC.

For this clonotype: Being one base from a much bigger clone, this may be a read error. The chain employs TRBV25-1 and TRBJ2-7; D gene uncertain. Trimming cost V 6 bases and J 2 bases, with 8 bases left between them. In germline, CDR1 is MGHDK, CDR2 SYGVNS. The CDR3 is 12 amino acids. The CDR3 sequence is CASSPWAYEQYF. For the CDR3, the DNA is TGTGCCAGCAGCCCATGGGCCTACGAGCAGTACTTC.

This clonotype showed up just a few times. V is TRBV5-1 and J is TRBJ1-2; D possibly corresponds to TRBD1 (6 bases). The germline V gene encodes CDR1 SGHRS and CDR2 YFSETQ. Trimming removed 0 bases at V and 4 bases at J, with 10 bases between. The CDR3 contains 14 residues. The CDR3 sequence is CASSLGGDTYGYTF. The CDR3 nucleotides read TGCGCCAGCAGCTTGGGAGGGGACACCTATGGCTACACCTTC.

A few counts support this clonotype. The chain links TRBV14 to TRBJ2-3, with D unclear. Germline CDR1 is SGHDN and CDR2 is FVKESK. V was pared by 0 bases and J by 6 bases, with 22 bases between. CDR3 length: 18 residues. Here the CDR3 reads CASSQDSPETWVYDTQYF. The CDR3 DNA reads TGTGCCAGCAGCCAAGATTCACCAGAGACGTGGGTTTATGATACGCAGTATTTT.

This clonotype was observed a few times. The gene calls are TRBV5-4 and TRBJ1-1; perhaps TRBD1 as D (5 bases). There are 14 residues in the CDR3. V was trimmed by 4 bases and J by 3 bases, leaving 13 bases between them. From germline, CDR1 is SGHNT and CDR2 YYREEE (reference sequence). For the CDR3, the DNA is TGTGCCAGCAGCCCCACCGGGGGGTACACTGAAGCTTTCTTT. Its translation: CASSPTGGYTEAFF.

This clonotype came up many times. The CDR3 loop is CASSVDSRQQFF. In nucleotides, the CDR3 is TGTGCCAGCAGCGTCGACAGCAGGCAGCAGTTCTTC. The chain couples TRBV7-9 to TRBJ2-1, with D possibly TRBD1 on 5 matching bases. The CDR3 totals 12 residues. Germline assignment: CDR1 SEHNR and CDR2 FQNEAQ (reference sequence). Trimming removed 5 bases from V and 11 bases from J, with 13 bases in between.

This clonotype was recorded at least ten times. J is TRBJ2-3 and V is TRBV29-1; 7 bases are a match to TRBD2. The CDR3 is made up of 13 amino acids. Germline loops: CDR1 SQVTM, CDR2 ANQGSEA. V lost 3 bases, J lost 6 bases, and 6 bases stayed unmatched. CDR3 sequence: CSVETSSADTQYF. CDR3 in DNA: TGCAGCGTTGAGACTAGCTCGGCGGATACGCAGTATTTT.

This clonotype came up many times. The chain employs TRBV20-1 and TRBJ1-5; TRBD1 agrees at 11 bases. The CDR3 runs 15 residues. The germline V gene has CDR1 DFQATT and CDR2 SNEGSKA (reference sequence). The junction had 2 bases not matched to a gene; V was cut back by 0 bases and J by 4 bases. This CDR3 is CSAREGQGANQPQHF. As DNA, the CDR3 is TGCAGTGCTAGAGAAGGACAGGGGGCAAATCAGCCCCAGCATTTT.

This clonotype was detected ten times or more. The V and J genes are TRBV7-2 and TRBJ2-1, with 8 bases matching TRBD2. This CDR3 is 14 amino acids long. V shed 1 base and J 8 bases; nucleotides not matched to a gene: 4. Germline V lookup: CDR1 SGHTA, CDR2 FQGNSA. CDR3 sequence (DNA): TGTGCCAGCAGCTTAGGACTAGCGAAGGATGAGCAGTTCTTC. Its protein is CASSLGLAKDEQFF.

The chain combines TRBV9 with TRBJ2-1; D is perhaps TRBD1 (6 bases). This CDR3 region has 16 residues. Trimming took off 0 bases at V and 0 bases at J, with 10 bases between the two ends. Germline assignment: CDR1 SGDLS and CDR2 YYNGEE. Here the CDR3 DNA reads TGTGCCAGCAGCGTAGAGGGGGAGAGCTCCTACAATGAGCAGTTCTTC. It specifies CASSVEGESSYNEQFF.

The chain couples TRBV12-5 to TRBJ1-1, with a possible D match to TRBD1 (6 bases). Per germline, CDR1 LGHNT and CDR2 FRNRAP. The germline V and J ends were trimmed by 5 bases and 2 bases, with 15 bases remaining between them. The CDR3 is made up of 15 amino acids. The CDR3 region has the DNA TGTGCTAGTGGTCTCCACAGGGATCTAAACACTGAAGCTTTCTTT. Amino acids: CASGLHRDLNTEAFF.

There are many counts of this clonotype. The chain links TRBV5-1 to TRBJ2-2; no firm D call. V gave up 2 bases and J gave up 7 bases, with 9 bases separating them. The length of the CDR3 is 13 residues. From germline, CDR1 is SGHRS and CDR2 YFSETQ. The CDR3 DNA reads as TGCGCCAGCAGCTTCCAAGTTGGCGGGGAGCTGTTTTTT. Protein sequence: CASSFQVGGELFF.

There are many counts of this clonotype. The V gene is TRBV4-3, the J gene TRBJ2-5, with 7 nucleotides matching TRBD1. Germline CDR1 reads LGHNA; CDR2 reads YSLEER. Losses at the gene ends were 2 bases for V and 4 bases for J; bases not matched to a gene: 4. This CDR3 contains 14 residues. CDR3 amino acids: CASSQHRGGETQYF. The CDR3 DNA sequence: TGCGCCAGCAGCCAACACAGGGGTGGAGAGACCCAGTACTTC.

In its sample, this clonotype was seen many times. V is TRBV5-1 and J is TRBJ2-1; D not certain. Germline assignment: CDR1 SGHRS and CDR2 YFSETQ. Deletions cut 0 bases from V and 2 bases from J, with 9 bases between. This CDR3 comprises 15 residues. CDR3 loop: CASSLAGITYNEQFF. Here the CDR3 DNA reads TGCGCCAGCAGCTTGGCCGGAATAACCTACAATGAGCAGTTCTTC.

This clonotype showed up many times. The chain joins TRBV20-1 to TRBJ2-1; TRBD2 is a possible D gene (6 bases). The CDR3 covers 14 residues. Germline V gene data show CDR1 as DFQATT and CDR2 as SNEGSKA (reference sequence). The V gene lost 4 bases and the J gene lost 1 base, with 11 bases spanning the gap. The CDR3: CSATRLGSYNEQFF. In DNA form, the CDR3 reads TGCAGTGCTACCCGACTAGGTTCCTACAATGAGCAGTTCTTC.

This clonotype was observed at least ten times. The CDR3 here is CASSRPDRGNTEAFF. The CDR3 DNA reads as TGTGCCAGTAGCAGACCGGACAGGGGGAACACTGAAGCTTTCTTT. V usage is TRBV19 and J usage is TRBJ1-1, with TRBD1 matching over 9 bases. The CDR3 is made up of 15 amino acids. Trimming took 6 bases from V and 1 from J; bases not matched to a gene: 6. Germline V gene lookup returns CDR1 LNHDA and CDR2 SQIVND (reference sequence).

Note on this clonotype: This could be a read error, since a much larger clone is one nucleotide away. The chain links TRBV7-6 to TRBJ1-5, with unresolved D. Germline CDR1 SGHVS, CDR2 FNYEAQ. The V gene lost 1 base and the J gene lost 3 bases, with 16 bases spanning the gap. CDR3 size: 17 residues. CDR3 DNA: TGTGCCAGCAGCTTAGGATGGGTCAGTGCGGTCAATCAGCCCCAGCATTTT. This codes for CASSLGWVSAVNQPQHF.

The chain is built from TRBV6-5 and TRBJ1-6; D may be TRBD1 (5 bases). This CDR3 spans 15 amino acids. The germline V gene encodes CDR1 MNHEY and CDR2 SVGAGI. The ends were cut back, 2 bases at V and 9 bases at J, with 14 bases in the middle. CDR3 in DNA: TGTGCCAGCAGTTACGCTAATCGTAGGGGTTCACCCCTCCACTTT. Protein sequence: CASSYANRRGSPLHF.

This clonotype was seen repeatedly, ten times or more. This rearrangement joins TRBV5-4 to TRBJ2-5, with 10 bases fitting TRBD1. V lost 5 bases, J lost 1 base, and 2 bases stayed unmatched. This CDR3 comprises 14 residues. Germline CDR1 is SGHNT and CDR2 is YYREEE (reference sequence). The DNA of the CDR3 is TGTGCCAGCAGTCGACAGGGGGCCCAAGAGACCCAGTACTTC. This gives the protein CASSRQGAQETQYF.

This clonotype was observed a handful of times. The J gene is TRBJ2-3, the V gene TRBV30; possibly TRBD1 for D (5 bases). The CDR3 consists of 14 residues. The V gene lost 6 bases and the J gene lost 0 bases, with 13 bases spanning the gap. The V gene's germline CDR1 is GTSNPN and CDR2 SVGIG (reference sequence). CDR3 nucleotide sequence: TGTGCCTGCCCCGGCCCAGGGAGCACAGATACGCAGTATTTT. Amino acid sequence: CACPGPGSTDTQYF.

This clonotype was observed many times. The chain joins TRBV5-1 to TRBJ2-1; perhaps TRBD2 as D (5 bases). This CDR3 contains 11 residues. Between the trimmed V and J ends, which lost 5 bases and 6 bases, there was a span of 6 bases. Germline loops: CDR1 SGHRS, CDR2 YFSETQ. CDR3 coding DNA: TGCGCCAGCAGAACTAGCAATGAGCAGTTCTTC. Its protein is CASRTSNEQFF.